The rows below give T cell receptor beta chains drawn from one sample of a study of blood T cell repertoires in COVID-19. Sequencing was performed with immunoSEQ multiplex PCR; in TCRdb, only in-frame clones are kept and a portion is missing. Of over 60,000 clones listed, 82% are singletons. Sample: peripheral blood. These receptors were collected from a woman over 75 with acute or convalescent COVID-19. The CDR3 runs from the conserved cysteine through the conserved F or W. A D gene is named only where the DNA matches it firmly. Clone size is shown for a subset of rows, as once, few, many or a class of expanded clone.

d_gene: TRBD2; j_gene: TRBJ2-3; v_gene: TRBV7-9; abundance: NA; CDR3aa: CASSLGGLAGVTDTQYF; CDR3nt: TGTGCCAGCAGCTTAGGGGGACTAGCGGGAGTGACAGATACGCAGTATTTT
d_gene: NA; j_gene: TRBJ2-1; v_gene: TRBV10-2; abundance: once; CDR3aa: CASNPRDPHEQFF; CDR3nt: TGCGCCAGCAATCCGCGGGACCCACATGAGCAGTTCTTC
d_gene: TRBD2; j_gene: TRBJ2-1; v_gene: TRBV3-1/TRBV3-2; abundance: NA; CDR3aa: CASSQVAGGSEQFF; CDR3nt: TGTGCCAGCAGCCAAGTAGCGGGAGGCAGTGAGCAGTTCTTC
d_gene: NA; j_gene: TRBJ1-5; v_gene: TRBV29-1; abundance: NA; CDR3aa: CSTQDKPNQPQHF; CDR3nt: TGCAGCACCCAGGACAAGCCAAATCAGCCCCAGCATTTT
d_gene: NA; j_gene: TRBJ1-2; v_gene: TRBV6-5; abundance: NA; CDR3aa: CASTRSGSHGYTF; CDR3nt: TGTGCCAGCACCCGGTCAGGGTCACATGGCTACACCTTC
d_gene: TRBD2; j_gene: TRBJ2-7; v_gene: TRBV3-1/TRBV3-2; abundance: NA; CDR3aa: CASSQVGGLAGFPYEQYF; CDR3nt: TGTGCCAGCAGCCAAGTGGGCGGACTAGCGGGATTTCCCTACGAGCAGTACTTC
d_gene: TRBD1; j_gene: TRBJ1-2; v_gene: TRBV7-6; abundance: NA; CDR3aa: CASSSWTGGNYGYTF; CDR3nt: TGTGCCAGCAGCTCCTGGACAGGGGGGAACTATGGCTACACCTTC
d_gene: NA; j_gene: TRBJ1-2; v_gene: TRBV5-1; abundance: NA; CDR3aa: CASSFLGRGFYGYTF; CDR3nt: TGCGCCAGCAGTTTCCTGGGCAGGGGATTCTATGGCTACACCTTC
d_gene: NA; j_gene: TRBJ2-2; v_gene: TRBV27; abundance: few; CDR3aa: CASSLGRQRELFF; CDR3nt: TGTGCCAGCAGTTTAGGGCGCCAAAGGGAGCTGTTTTTT
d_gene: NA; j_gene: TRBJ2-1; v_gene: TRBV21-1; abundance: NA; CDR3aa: CASSGRDSGDEQFF; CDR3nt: TGTGCCAGCAGCGGCAGGGACAGCGGCGATGAGCAGTTCTTC
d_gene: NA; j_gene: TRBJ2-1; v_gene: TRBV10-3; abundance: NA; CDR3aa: CAISETDEQFF; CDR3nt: TGTGCCATCAGTGAGACGGATGAGCAGTTCTTC
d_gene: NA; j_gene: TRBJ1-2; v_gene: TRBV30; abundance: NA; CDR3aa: CAWSGRGRGYTF; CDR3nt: TGTGCCTGGAGCGGCAGGGGACGTGGCTACACCTTC
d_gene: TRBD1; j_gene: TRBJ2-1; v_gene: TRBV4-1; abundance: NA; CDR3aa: CASSQRDRGIGNEQFF; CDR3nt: TGCGCCAGCAGCCAAAGGGACAGGGGTATTGGCAATGAGCAGTTCTTC
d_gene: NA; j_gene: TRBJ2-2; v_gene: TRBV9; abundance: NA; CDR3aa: CASSLSMDTGELFF; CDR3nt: TGTGCCAGCAGCTTAAGCATGGACACCGGGGAGCTGTTTTTT
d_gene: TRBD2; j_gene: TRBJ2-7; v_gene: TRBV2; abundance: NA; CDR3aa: CASLAGVGFEQYF; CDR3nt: TGTGCCAGCCTAGCGGGAGTAGGCTTCGAGCAGTACTTC
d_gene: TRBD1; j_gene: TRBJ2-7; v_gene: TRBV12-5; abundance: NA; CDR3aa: CASGPALVGQSYEQYF; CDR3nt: TGTGCTAGTGGTCCAGCGCTCGTGGGACAGAGCTACGAGCAGTACTTC
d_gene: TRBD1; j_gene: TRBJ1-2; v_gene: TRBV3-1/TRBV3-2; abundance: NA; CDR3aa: CASSPWAGGGYGYTF; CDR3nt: TGTGCCAGCAGCCCATGGGCAGGGGGCGGCTATGGCTACACCTTC
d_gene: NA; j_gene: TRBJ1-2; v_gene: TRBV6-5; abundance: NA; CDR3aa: CASSYSTRIGYGYTF; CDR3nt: TGTGCCAGCAGTTACTCGACCAGGATTGGGTATGGCTACACCTTC
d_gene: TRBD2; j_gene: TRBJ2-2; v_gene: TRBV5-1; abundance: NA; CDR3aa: CASSSAPGRGAGELFF; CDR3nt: TGCGCCAGCAGCTCAGCTCCGGGCCGGGGGGCCGGGGAGCTGTTTTTT
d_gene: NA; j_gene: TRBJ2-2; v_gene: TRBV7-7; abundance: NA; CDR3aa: CASSLSPQVGATGELFF; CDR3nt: TGTGCCAGCAGCTTATCCCCTCAGGTGGGGGCCACCGGGGAGCTGTTTTTT
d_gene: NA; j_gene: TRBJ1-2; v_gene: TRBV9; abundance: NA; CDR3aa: CASSVDGSGSYTF; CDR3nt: TGTGCCAGCAGCGTAGATGGTTCCGGGAGCTACACCTTC
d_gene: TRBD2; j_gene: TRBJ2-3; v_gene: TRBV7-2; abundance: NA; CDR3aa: CASSSFRLAGLVDTQYF; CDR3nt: TGTGCCAGCAGCTCTTTCCGACTAGCGGGTCTGGTAGATACGCAGTATTTT
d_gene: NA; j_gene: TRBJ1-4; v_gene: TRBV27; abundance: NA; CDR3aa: CASRVVEEIREKLFF; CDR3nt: TGTGCCAGCAGGGTCGTAGAGGAGATACGAGAAAAACTGTTTTTT
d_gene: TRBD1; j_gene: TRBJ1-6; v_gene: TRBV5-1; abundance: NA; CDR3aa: CASSGTGTAGSPLHF; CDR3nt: TGCGCCAGCAGTGGAACTGGGACAGCTGGTTCACCCCTCCACTTT
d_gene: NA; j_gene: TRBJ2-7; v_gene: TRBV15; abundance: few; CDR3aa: CATSREGGYEQYF; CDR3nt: TGTGCCACCAGCAGAGAGGGGGGATACGAGCAGTACTTC
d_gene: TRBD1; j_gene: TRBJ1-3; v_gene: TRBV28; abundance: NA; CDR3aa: CASSLYGTTGVGNTIYF; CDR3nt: TGTGCCAGCAGTTTATATGGTACGACAGGGGTCGGAAACACCATATATTTT
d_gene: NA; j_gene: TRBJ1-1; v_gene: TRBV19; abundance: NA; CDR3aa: CASSNTNTEAFF; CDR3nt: TGTGCCAGTAGTAACACGAACACTGAAGCTTTCTTT
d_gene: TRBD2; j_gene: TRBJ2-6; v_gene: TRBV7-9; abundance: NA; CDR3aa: CASTREGSGANVLTF; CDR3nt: TGTGCCAGCACCCGGGAGGGCTCTGGGGCCAACGTCCTGACTTTC
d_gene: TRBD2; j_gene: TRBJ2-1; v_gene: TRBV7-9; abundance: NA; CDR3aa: CASSFKGLAVTRYNEQFF; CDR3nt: TGTGCCAGCAGCTTCAAGGGACTAGCGGTCACCCGATACAATGAGCAGTTCTTC
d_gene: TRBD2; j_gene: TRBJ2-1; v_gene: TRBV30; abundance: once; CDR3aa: CAWSWGGGWYNEQFF; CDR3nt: TGTGCCTGGAGTTGGGGGGGAGGGTGGTACAATGAGCAGTTCTTC
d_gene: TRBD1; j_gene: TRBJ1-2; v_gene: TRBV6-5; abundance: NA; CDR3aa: CARPRQGDGYTF; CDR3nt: TGTGCCAGACCCCGACAGGGGGATGGCTACACCTTC
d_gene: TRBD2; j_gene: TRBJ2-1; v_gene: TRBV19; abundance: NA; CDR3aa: CASSIVGSGAIGNEQFF; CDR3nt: TGTGCCAGTAGTATAGTTGGTAGCGGGGCCATTGGTAATGAGCAGTTCTTC
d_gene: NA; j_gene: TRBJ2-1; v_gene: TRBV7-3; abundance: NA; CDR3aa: CASSFGGRYGAEQFF; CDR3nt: TGTGCCAGCAGCTTTGGTGGTAGATACGGTGCTGAGCAGTTCTTC
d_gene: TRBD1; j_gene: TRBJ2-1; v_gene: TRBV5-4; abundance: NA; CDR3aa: CASSKTGANYNEQFF; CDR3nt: TGTGCCAGCAGCAAGACAGGGGCCAACTACAATGAGCAGTTCTTC
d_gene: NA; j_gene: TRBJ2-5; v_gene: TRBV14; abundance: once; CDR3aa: CASSQGGVDWETQYF; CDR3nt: TGTGCCAGCAGCCAGGGGGGAGTGGATTGGGAGACCCAGTACTTC
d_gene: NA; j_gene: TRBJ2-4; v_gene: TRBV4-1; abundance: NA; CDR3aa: CASSQVPGPKNIQYF; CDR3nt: TGCGCCAGCAGCCAAGTTCCAGGGCCCAAAAACATTCAGTACTTC
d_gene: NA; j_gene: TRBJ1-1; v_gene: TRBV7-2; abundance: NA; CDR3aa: CASSLAGGVGEAFF; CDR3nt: TGTGCCAGCAGCTTAGCGGGAGGGGTAGGAGAAGCTTTCTTT
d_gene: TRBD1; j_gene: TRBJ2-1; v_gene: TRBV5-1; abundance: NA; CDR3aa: CASSLQGLAYNEQFF; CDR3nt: TGCGCCAGCAGCTTACAGGGGTTGGCCTACAATGAGCAGTTCTTC
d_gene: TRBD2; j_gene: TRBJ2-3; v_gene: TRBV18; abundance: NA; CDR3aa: CASSTWTSGGDTQYF; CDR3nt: TGTGCCAGCTCGACTTGGACTAGCGGTGGAGATACGCAGTATTTT
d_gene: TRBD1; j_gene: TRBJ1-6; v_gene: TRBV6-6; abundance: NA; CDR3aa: CASSSGQGINSPLHF; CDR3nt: TGTGCCAGCAGTTCGGGACAGGGGATCAATTCACCCCTCCACTTT
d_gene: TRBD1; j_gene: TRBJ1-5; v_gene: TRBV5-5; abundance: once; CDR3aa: CASSTGQGQRPQHF; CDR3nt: TGTGCCAGCAGCACCGGACAGGGCCAAAGGCCCCAGCATTTT
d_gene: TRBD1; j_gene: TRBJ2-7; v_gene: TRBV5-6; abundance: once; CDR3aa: CASRGWDRGYEQYF; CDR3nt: TGTGCCAGCAGGGGCTGGGACAGGGGTTACGAGCAGTACTTC